This T cell receptor (beta chain) came from a study of control samples from healthy donors and cancer patients. Germline loops: CDR1 SNHLY, CDR2 FYNNEI. The length of the CDR3 is 15 residues. V was clipped by 5 bases and J by 4 bases, with 17 bases between them. Assay: immunoSEQ multiplex PCR; the TCRdb copy retains only in-frame clones and omits some. The sample consists of 100,000 to 150,000 clones, around 87% of them appearing once. Sequencing used blood. The chain recombines TRBV2 with TRBJ2-5, with D possibly being TRBD1 or TRBD2 (5 bases each). The receptor comes from a man aged 35 to 55 in good health. The CDR3 DNA reads TGTGCCAGCAGTAAGGGGACGACATGGGGAGAGACCCAGTACTTC. Protein: CASSKGTTWGETQYF.